The 2 T cell receptor beta chains presented below share a single source sample, sequenced in a study of control samples from healthy donors and cancer patients. The method was immunoSEQ multiplex PCR; TCRdb's version includes in-frame clones alone and lacks a portion of them. The data show 230,000 or so clones, with about 93% seen just once and 1.5% held by the top ten. What was sequenced was blood. These TCRs come from a man aged 50-60 years in good health.

The rearrangement uses TRBV14 and TRBJ1-2, with 7 bases aligning to TRBD1. J lost 2 bases, V lost 4 bases, and 1 base had no gene match. CDR3 length: 13 residues. The germline V gene encodes CDR1 SGHDN and CDR2 FVKESK. The DNA for the CDR3 is TGTGCCAGCAGCCCGGACAGGAACTATGGCTACACCTTC. This codes for CASSPDRNYGYTF.

The chain combines TRBV5-5 with TRBJ1-6, with 7 bases matching TRBD1. Germline CDR1 SGHKS, CDR2 YYEKEE (reference sequence). The V gene end was trimmed by 4 bases and the J gene end by 6 bases; junction bases not matched to a gene: 13. The CDR3 length is 17 residues. CDR3 in amino acids: CASSTTTGVGGNSPLHF. Here the CDR3 DNA reads TGTGCCAGCAGCACTACTACAGGGGTAGGGGGTAATTCACCCCTCCACTTT.